Sequencing of this T cell receptor (beta chain) was carried out in a study of CD8 T cells in Susac syndrome (dated by TCRdb to about 2019). With regard to the full study: Repertoire sequencing was used to test whether CD8+ T cell activation and differentiation in Susac syndrome was antigen driven.

Comments on this clonotype: Its recognized antigen is unknown. No per-base quality is available; no much larger clone lies one base away.

RNA was extracted using the RNeasy kit, and roughly 0.5 to 1 ug of the RNA was reverse transcribed with random hexamers. The immunoSEQ multiplex PCR assay, covering 54 Vbeta and 13 Jbeta segments, was used to amplify TCR beta CDR3 regions. PCR amplification bias was corrected using a synthetic template baseline for primer optimization and computational correction. On the study's bioinformatics: Reads were assigned to V, D and J genes according to IMGT and analyzed in immunoSEQ Analyzer, with only productive sequences retained. Clonality was computed as one minus Shannon entropy normalized by log2 of the number of productive unique sequences. For each patient and control, public and private clones were evaluated among the 100 most prevalent clones. A clone was defined as Susac-specific if it was absent from the healthy and MS cohorts, from some 1,100 published viral clones and from other ImmuneACCESS disease sequences. TCRdb redid the processing of the public reads, applying fastp at Q25 and MiXCR, and retained in-frame beta chains. Identical CDR3 proteins give one entry, which carries the most common genes and DNA. For this entry, the V and J calls and clone size follow TCRdb and not the study's own pipeline. The sample table holds over 300,000 distinct CDR3 sequences, of which about 90% were seen once. The ten largest make up 0.065% of the sample.

High-throughput TCR beta sequencing profiled peripheral blood CD8+ and CD4+ T cells from healthy donors, Susac syndrome patients and multiple sclerosis patients. Multiple sclerosis controls were treatment-naive patients with stable or active relapsing-remitting disease fulfilling revised McDonald criteria. Bulk CD8+ and CD4+ T cells were purified by magnetic negative isolation, while CD8+ TEMRA cells were enriched using FACS. Blood was drawn into EDTA tubes, processed within 24 hours, and PBMCs were isolated by density gradient centrifugation. PBMCs destined for TCR sequencing were cryopreserved in liquid nitrogen and later thawed in a 37 °C water bath. Purity of sorted or isolated CD4+, CD8+ and CD8+ TEMRA cells was at least 90%. The CDR3 numbers 16 residues from cysteine through phenylalanine. The sequence is cut down to CDR3 DNA, 48 bases in frame from base 1. V loses 2 bases, J loses 0 bases, and the germline ends lie 11 bases apart. The germline V gene supplies CDR1 SGHAT and CDR2 FQNNGV.

Overall results and qualifications from the work: The study acknowledged that relatively few individuals were included in the TCR sequencing and HLA analysis.

The sequencing sample was made of CD4+ T cells from PBMCs. This TCR was recovered from a human donor with multiple sclerosis. The V and J genes are TRBV11-2 and TRBJ2-1, with no D gene named confidently. The CDR3 corresponds to CASSLIYRSSYNEQFF. The bases are TGTGCCAGCAGCTTAATTTACCGTAGCTCCTACAATGAGCAGTTCTTC.